This T cell receptor beta chain came from a study of blood T cell repertoires in COVID-19. Study at large: Some COVID-19 samples were acute and others convalescent; all came from the United States, Italy and Spain. From T cells, B-cell-depleted T cells, or PBMCs came the material, which was cDNA or gDNA.

Authors' methods: Estimation of nucleated cell counts was performed using reference gene primer amplification. Only in-frame clones appear in the TCRdb table, and some are missing; sequencing was by immunoSEQ multiplex PCR. The V and J calls and clone size were taken over from that table, and D and trimming were inferred from the DNA. The table records 300,000 or so clones, about 87% of them present only once. The V gene's germline CDR1 is LGHDT and CDR2 YNNKEL (reference sequence). The CDR3 length is 14 residues. J lost 5 bases, V lost 4 bases, and 7 bases had no gene match. The chain combines TRBV3-1 (or the pseudogene TRBV3-2) with TRBJ1-1; 7 nucleotides agree with TRBD1. The receptor's source is a man between 70 and 80 years old with acute or convalescent COVID-19. Sequenced material: peripheral blood. The CDR3 here is CASSLQGDGTEAFF. The CDR3, as DNA: TGTGCCAGCAGCCTCCAGGGGGACGGTACTGAAGCTTTCTTT.